This entry is about one TCR beta chain. This sample is drawn from a study of blood T cell repertoires in COVID-19. The overall study: Material from acute and convalescent COVID-19 was sourced from the United States, Italy and Spain.

In the original workflow: Researchers report that nucleated cell counts were estimated from reference gene primer amplification. Profiled with immunoSEQ multiplex PCR; TCRdb holds only in-frame clones, not every one. The V and J calls and clone size come from that table; D and trimming were worked out from the DNA. Among more than 200,000 clones listed, around nine tenths were seen once. The TCR sequence derives from a man aged 40-49 years with acute or convalescent COVID-19. The sequenced sample consisted of peripheral blood.

Written as DNA, the CDR3 is TGTGCCAGTAGTGGACTAGCGGGGACAGATACGCAGTATTTT. Translating gives CASSGLAGTDTQYF. The rearrangement links TRBV19 to TRBJ2-3; 12 nucleotides agree with TRBD2. Germline CDR1 and CDR2: LNHDA and SQIVND (reference sequence). J lost 3 bases, V lost 5 bases, and 0 bases had no gene match. This CDR3 is built from 14 residues.